Each of the 23 T cell receptor beta chains below was sequenced from the same sample in a study of blood T cells in healthy people across ages. With a J-beta primer mix and a sample-barcoded 5' primer, a second PCR ran about 6 to 11 cycles. TCRdb processed the 5' RACE reads anew with MiXCR; each CDR3 protein has one entry. The sample lists about 800,000 distinct CDR3 sequences, 46% occurring once. The sequenced material came from blood. The receptors were gathered from a man older than 75 in good health.

This clonotype has just a few counts. The chain couples TRBV7-2 to TRBJ1-6; perhaps TRBD1 as D (6 bases). Germline assignment: CDR1 SGHTA and CDR2 FQGNSA. The CDR3 consists of 15 residues. The ends were cut back, 6 bases at V and 10 bases at J, with 19 bases in the middle. The CDR3 DNA sequence: TGTGCCAGCAGGATGGGGGCGATGCGGGACTCACCCCTCCACTTT. This sequence encodes CASRMGAMRDSPLHF. The full variable domain, its missing parts supplied by reference TRBV7-2 and TRBJ1-6, is GAGVSQSPSNKVTEKGKDVELRCDPISGHTALYWYRQSLGQGLEFLIYFQGNSAPDKSGLPSDRFSAERTGGSVSTLTIQRTQQEDSAVYLCASRMGAMRDSPLHFGNGTRLTVT.

A remark on this clonotype: A read error may explain this, as a much larger clone is one base away. The chain carries TRBV7-2 and TRBJ2-7; D is perhaps TRBD2 (7 bases). Trimming cost V 4 bases and J 4 bases, with 20 bases left between them. Germline loops: CDR1 SGHTA, CDR2 FQGNSA. The CDR3 totals 16 residues. DNA of the CDR3: TGTGCCAGCAGCTCGCAGGCGGCAGGGAGGGGGTACGAGCAGTACTTC. Its translation is CASSSQAAGRGYEQYF.

The count of this clonotype is one. CDR3: CATSPFAGTDTQYF. The CDR3 DNA is TGTGCCACCAGCCCCTTTGCGGGCACAGATACGCAGTATTTT. The chain carries TRBV12-3 or TRBV12-4 and TRBJ2-3; the D is unclear. The CDR3 totals 14 residues. V was clipped by 10 bases and J by 1 base, with 15 bases between them.

This clonotype has just a few counts. The chain couples TRBV20-1 to TRBJ1-1; D uncertain. Germline V gives CDR1 DFQATT, CDR2 SNEGSKA (reference sequence). V lost 0 bases and J 5 bases, leaving 13 bases between the germline ends. This CDR3 region has 14 residues. CDR3 sequence (DNA): TGCAGTGCTAGAGATAGTTCGGTTTGGACTGAAGCTTTCTTT. Protein: CSARDSSVWTEAFF.

This chain links TRBV4-2 with TRBJ2-1; 11 bases fit TRBD2. The junction had 7 bases not matched to a gene; V was cut back by 4 bases and J by 5 bases. CDR3 length: 16 residues. Germline CDR1 LGHNA, CDR2 YNFKEQ. The CDR3 DNA is TGTGCCAGCAGCCGGCACGGGACTAGCGGCAACAATGAGCAGTTCTTC. Translation gives CASSRHGTSGNNEQFF.

The chain has TRBV5-4 and TRBJ2-3, with TRBD2 matching over 9 bases. The V gene's germline CDR1 is SGHNT and CDR2 YYREEE (reference sequence). Germline trimming cut 6 bases from V and 6 bases from J; bases unmatched to any gene: 14. The CDR3 is made up of 16 amino acids. The CDR3 loop is CASTPGGAGGTDTQYF. The CDR3 nucleotides are TGTGCCAGCACCCCGGGGGGAGCGGGAGGTACGGATACGCAGTATTTT.

The chain recombines TRBV15 with TRBJ2-1; no definite D call. Between the trimmed V and J ends, which lost 11 bases and 10 bases, there was a span of 6 bases. The CDR3 contains 8 residues. Germline assignment: CDR1 LNHNV and CDR2 YYDKDF (reference sequence). The CDR3 DNA reads TGTGCCTTCCGGGAGCAGTTCTTC. Protein product: CAFREQFF.

In its sample, this clonotype was seen a few times. CDR3 amino acids: CASSLVQRGQPTDTQYF. The CDR3 DNA is TGTGCCAGCAGCTTAGTTCAGCGGGGACAACCCACAGATACGCAGTATTTT. The chain recombines TRBV7-8 with TRBJ2-3, with D possibly matching TRBD2 (7 bases). In germline, CDR1 is SGHVS, CDR2 FQNEAQ. Trimming left V 1 base short and J 2 bases short, with 16 bases between. The CDR3 consists of 17 residues.

This clonotype was observed once. The chain joins TRBV25-1 to TRBJ2-7; TRBD1 is a possible D gene (6 bases). This CDR3 has 15 residues. Trimming left V 3 bases short and J 5 bases short, with 17 bases between. Germline V CDR1 and CDR2: MGHDK, SYGVNS. The CDR3 is CASSDSGHASDEQYF. The CDR3 DNA reads TGTGCCAGCAGTGACTCGGGACATGCTTCGGACGAGCAGTACTTC.

The CDR3 bases are TGTGCCAGCAGCCAACAAACAGCTTACAATGAGCAGTTCTTC. This codes for CASSQQTAYNEQFF. The V call is TRBV14, the J call TRBJ2-1; no firm D call. This CDR3 region has 14 residues. V was pared by 2 bases and J by 4 bases, with 9 bases between. Germline V gene lookup returns CDR1 SGHDN and CDR2 FVKESK.

This chain joins TRBV12-3 or TRBV12-4 and TRBJ2-1; D gene ambiguous. The CDR3 is 12 residues long. Trimming took off 3 bases at V and 10 bases at J, with 10 bases between the two ends. CDR3 coding DNA: TGTGCCAGCAGTTTCATAATTTGGGAGCAGTTCTTC. Its protein product is CASSFIIWEQFF.

The chain has TRBV20-1 and TRBJ1-4, with D unclear. The CDR3 consists of 15 residues. CDR1 and CDR2 (germline): DFQATT, SNEGSKA (reference sequence). V lost 0 bases, J lost 5 bases, and 13 bases lay in between. This CDR3 is CSARESHSQNEKLFF. For the CDR3, the DNA is TGCAGTGCTAGAGAGTCACACAGCCAAAATGAAAAACTGTTTTTT.

Note on this clonotype: Given a much more abundant clone one base away, this may be a read error. A read error is likely, as this CDR3 ends without the conserved phenylalanine or tryptophan. The rearrangement uses TRBV20-1 and TRBJ2-1; the D gene is possibly TRBD2 (6 bases). The CDR3 sequence is 13 residues long. Germline V lookup: CDR1 DFQATT, CDR2 SNEGSKA (reference sequence). Trimming took off 7 bases at V and 2 bases at J, with 12 bases between the two ends. Here the CDR3 reads CSGVGEAYNEQFL. The CDR3 DNA sequence: TGCAGTGGAGTGGGGGAGGCCTACAATGAGCAGTTCTTA.

The V gene is TRBV7-2, the J gene TRBJ1-1, with TRBD1 matching 8 bases. The CDR3 consists of 14 residues. From germline, CDR1 is SGHTA and CDR2 FQGNSA. J lost 5 bases, V lost 3 bases, and 5 bases had no gene match. The CDR3 DNA sequence: TGTGCCAGCAGCTTCAGGACAGGGCAAACTGAAGCTTTCTTT. It is translated as CASSFRTGQTEAFF.

The rearrangement uses TRBV30 and TRBJ1-1; D remains ambiguous. Germline CDR1 and CDR2: GTSNPN and SVGIG (reference sequence). The CDR3 contains 14 residues. Trimming removed 1 base at V and 2 bases at J, with 11 bases between. Written as DNA, the CDR3 is TGTGCCTGGAGTGGGACGCTTGTTAACACTGAAGCTTTCTTT. This translates into CAWSGTLVNTEAFF.

This chain joins TRBV6-2 or TRBV6-3 and TRBJ2-7; TRBD1 might be the D (5 bases). TRBJ2-4 explains the end of the DNA better; the J call may be wrong. Germline loops: CDR1 MNHEY, CDR2 SVGEGT. There are 13 residues in the CDR3. The CDR3 nucleotides read TGTGCCAGCAGTCACAGGTACCCAAACATTCAGTACTTC. Amino acids: CASSHRYPNIQYF.

The chain carries TRBV30 and TRBJ1-6, with 7 bases that match TRBD1. The CDR3 is made up of 14 amino acids. The ends lost 0 bases at V and 13 bases at J; junction bases unmatched: 9. Germline lookup yields CDR1 GTSNPN and CDR2 SVGIG (reference sequence). This CDR3 is CAWSVGDSGQPLHF. The CDR3 region has the DNA TGTGCCTGGAGTGTAGGGGACAGCGGACAGCCCCTCCACTTT.

Ten or more counts support this clonotype. A much larger clone sits a single nucleotide away, making a read error possible. V is TRBV29-1 and J is TRBJ2-5; possibly TRBD1 or TRBD2 for D (5 bases each). Germline-derived CDR1 and CDR2 are SQVTM and ANQGSEA. Trimming pared 4 bases from V and 11 bases from J, leaving 17 bases between. The CDR3 has 12 residues. CDR3 loop: CSVGDVYNEQYF. For the CDR3, the DNA is TGCAGCGTTGGGGACGTTTACAATGAGCAGTACTTC.

In this sample, this clonotype turned up many times. This may stem from a read error, because a much larger clone lies one nucleotide away. The chain combines TRBV7-3 with TRBJ2-1; D is possibly TRBD2 (6 bases). The end of the DNA fits TRBJ2-7 better, so the J call may be wrong. The CDR3 runs 17 residues. The V gene's germline CDR1 is SGHTA and CDR2 FQGTGA. The CDR3 DNA reads TGTGCCAGCAGCTTGAGGGCGGAGCGGGTCTCCTACAATGAGCAGTACTTC. Translating it yields CASSLRAERVSYNEQYF.

In regard to this clonotype: This may be a read error, as it is one base from a much larger clone. This chain connects TRBV9 to TRBJ2-1; 7 bases map to TRBD2. Trimming cost V 2 bases and J 1 base; bases outside gene matches: 6. In germline, CDR1 is SGDLS, CDR2 YYNGEE. The CDR3 is made up of 16 amino acids. The CDR3 is CASSVDAGDSYNEQFF. CDR3 nucleotide sequence: TGTGCCAGCAGCGTTGACGCGGGAGATTCCTACAATGAGCAGTTCTTC.

The rearrangement uses TRBV27 and TRBJ1-2, with D unclear. The germline V and J ends were trimmed by 2 bases and 8 bases, with 15 bases remaining between them. The germline gives CDR1 MNHEY, CDR2 SMNVEV (reference sequence). The CDR3 is 14 residues long. The CDR3 DNA reads TGTGCCAGCAGTTTAAGGGAGGACGGGCCCGGCTACACCTTC. Its protein product is CASSLREDGPGYTF.

J is TRBJ2-3 and V is TRBV7-3; D not resolved. Germline values: CDR1 SGHTA, CDR2 FQGTGA. Trimming stripped 5 bases from V and 0 bases from J, with 12 bases between. The CDR3 totals 15 residues. CDR3 loop: CASSPSLGSTDTQYF. The CDR3 nucleotides read TGTGCCAGCAGCCCTTCCCTAGGGAGCACAGATACGCAGTATTTT.

This sequence joins TRBV7-9 and TRBJ2-3; 11 bases agree with TRBD2. Trimming took 4 bases from V and 2 from J; bases not matched to a gene: 5. This CDR3 comprises 16 residues. CDR1 and CDR2 (germline): SEHNR, FQNEAQ (reference sequence). Here the CDR3 reads CASSSRSGRDTDTQYF. DNA for the CDR3: TGTGCCAGCAGCTCCCGTAGCGGGAGGGACACAGATACGCAGTATTTT.